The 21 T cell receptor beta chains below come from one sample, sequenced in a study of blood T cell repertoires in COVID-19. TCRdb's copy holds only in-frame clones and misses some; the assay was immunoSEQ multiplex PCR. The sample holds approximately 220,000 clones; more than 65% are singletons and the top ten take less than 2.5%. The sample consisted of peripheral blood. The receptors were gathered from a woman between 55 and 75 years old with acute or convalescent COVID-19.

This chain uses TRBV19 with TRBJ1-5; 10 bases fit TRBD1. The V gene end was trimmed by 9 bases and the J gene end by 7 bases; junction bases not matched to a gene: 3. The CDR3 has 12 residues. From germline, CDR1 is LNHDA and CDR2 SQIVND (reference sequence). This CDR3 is CASRDRGQPQHF. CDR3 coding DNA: TGTGCCAGCCGGGACAGGGGACAGCCCCAGCATTTT.

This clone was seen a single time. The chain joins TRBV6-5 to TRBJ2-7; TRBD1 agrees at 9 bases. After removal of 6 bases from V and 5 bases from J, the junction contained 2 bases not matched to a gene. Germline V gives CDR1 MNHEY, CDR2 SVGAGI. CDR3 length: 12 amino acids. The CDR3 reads CASRDRGDEQYF. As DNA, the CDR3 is TGTGCCAGCAGGGACAGGGGAGACGAGCAGTACTTC.

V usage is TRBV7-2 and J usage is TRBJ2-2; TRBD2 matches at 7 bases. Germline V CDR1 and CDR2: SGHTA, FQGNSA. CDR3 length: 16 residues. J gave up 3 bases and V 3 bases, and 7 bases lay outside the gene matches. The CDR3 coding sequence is TGTGCCAGCAGCTTTAGGGGAGGGGCGGACACCGGGGAGCTGTTTTTT. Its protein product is CASSFRGGADTGELFF.

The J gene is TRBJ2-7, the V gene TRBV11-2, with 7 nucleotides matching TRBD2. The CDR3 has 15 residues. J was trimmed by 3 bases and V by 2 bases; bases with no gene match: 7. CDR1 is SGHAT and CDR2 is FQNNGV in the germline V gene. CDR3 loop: CASSLLAGVDYEQYF. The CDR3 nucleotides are TGTGCCAGCAGCTTATTGGCGGGGGTAGACTACGAGCAGTACTTC.

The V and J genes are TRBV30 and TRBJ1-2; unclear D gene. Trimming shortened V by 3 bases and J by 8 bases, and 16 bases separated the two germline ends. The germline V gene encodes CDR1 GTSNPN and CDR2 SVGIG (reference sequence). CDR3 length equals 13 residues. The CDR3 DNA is TGTGCCTGGAGGGTAGACTCGGCGAGAGGCTACACCTTC. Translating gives CAWRVDSARGYTF.

CDR3 coding DNA: TGTGCCAGCAGCGATGGACTAGCTTACGAGCAGTACTTC. Translation: CASSDGLAYEQYF. V gene TRBV9 combines with J gene TRBJ2-7; 8 nucleotides match TRBD2. Germline lookup yields CDR1 SGDLS and CDR2 YYNGEE. V shed 3 bases, J shed 4 bases, and the junction held 3 bases outside the gene matches. This CDR3 comprises 13 residues.

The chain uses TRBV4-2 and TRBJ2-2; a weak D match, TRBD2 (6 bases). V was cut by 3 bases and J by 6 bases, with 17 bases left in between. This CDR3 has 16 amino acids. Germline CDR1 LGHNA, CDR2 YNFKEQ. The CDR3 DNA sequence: TGTGCCAGCAGCCAGGGACCGGGACTTGTATCCGGGGAGCTGTTTTTT. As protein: CASSQGPGLVSGELFF.

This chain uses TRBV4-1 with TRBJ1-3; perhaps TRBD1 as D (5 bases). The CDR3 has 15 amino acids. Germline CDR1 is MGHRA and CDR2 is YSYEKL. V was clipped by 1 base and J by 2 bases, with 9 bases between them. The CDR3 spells CASSQVGQAGNTIYF. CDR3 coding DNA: TGCGCCAGCAGCCAAGTGGGGCAGGCTGGAAACACCATATATTTT.

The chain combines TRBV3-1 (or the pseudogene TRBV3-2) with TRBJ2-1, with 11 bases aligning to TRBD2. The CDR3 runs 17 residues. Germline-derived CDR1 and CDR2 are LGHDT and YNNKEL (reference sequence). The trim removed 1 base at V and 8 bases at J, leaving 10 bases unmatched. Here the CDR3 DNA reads TGTGCCAGCAGCCAAGTTGTGGGACTAGCGGTGGAGCATGAGCAGTTCTTC. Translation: CASSQVVGLAVEHEQFF.

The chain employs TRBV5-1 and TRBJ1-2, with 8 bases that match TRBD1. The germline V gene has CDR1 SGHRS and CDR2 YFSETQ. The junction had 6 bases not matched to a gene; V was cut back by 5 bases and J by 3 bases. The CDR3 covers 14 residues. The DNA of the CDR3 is TGCGCCAGCAGGAGTGGACAGGGCGACTATGGCTACACCTTC. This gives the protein CASRSGQGDYGYTF.

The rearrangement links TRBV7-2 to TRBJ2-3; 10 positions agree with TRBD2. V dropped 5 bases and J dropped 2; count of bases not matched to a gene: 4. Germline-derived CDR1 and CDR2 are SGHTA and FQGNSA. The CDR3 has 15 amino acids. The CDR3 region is CASSLSGGYTDTQYF. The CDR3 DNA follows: TGTGCCAGCAGCCTTAGCGGGGGGTACACAGATACGCAGTATTTT.

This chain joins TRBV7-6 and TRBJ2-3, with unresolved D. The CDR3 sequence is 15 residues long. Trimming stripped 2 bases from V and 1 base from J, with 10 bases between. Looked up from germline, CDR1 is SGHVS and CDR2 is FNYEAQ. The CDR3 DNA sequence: TGTGCCAGCAGCTTAATGGCCTCACGCACAGATACGCAGTATTTT. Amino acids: CASSLMASRTDTQYF. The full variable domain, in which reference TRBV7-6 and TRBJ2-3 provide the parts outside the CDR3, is GAGVSQSPRYKVTKRGQDVALRCDPISGHVSLYWYRQALGQGPEFLTYFNYEAQQDKSGLPNDRFSAERPEGSISTLTIQRTEQRDSAMYRCASSLMASRTDTQYFGPGTRLTVL.

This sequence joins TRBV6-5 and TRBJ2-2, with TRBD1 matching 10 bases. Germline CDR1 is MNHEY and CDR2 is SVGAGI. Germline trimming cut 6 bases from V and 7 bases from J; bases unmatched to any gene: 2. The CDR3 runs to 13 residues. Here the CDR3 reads CASRDRGNGELFF. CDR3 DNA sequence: TGTGCCAGCAGGGACAGGGGGAACGGGGAGCTGTTTTTT.

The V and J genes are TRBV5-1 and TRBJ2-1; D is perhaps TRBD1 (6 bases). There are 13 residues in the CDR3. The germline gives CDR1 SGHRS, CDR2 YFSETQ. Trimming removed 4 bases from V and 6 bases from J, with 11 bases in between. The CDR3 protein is CASSPGHFNEQFF. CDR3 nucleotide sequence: TGCGCCAGCAGCCCGGGACACTTCAATGAGCAGTTCTTC. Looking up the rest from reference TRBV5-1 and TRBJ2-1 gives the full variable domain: KAGVTQTPRYLIKTRGQQVTLSCSPISGHRSVSWYQQTPGQGLQFLFEYFSETQRNKGNFPGRFSGRQFSNSRSEMNVSTLELGDSALYLCASSPGHFNEQFFGPGTRLTVL.

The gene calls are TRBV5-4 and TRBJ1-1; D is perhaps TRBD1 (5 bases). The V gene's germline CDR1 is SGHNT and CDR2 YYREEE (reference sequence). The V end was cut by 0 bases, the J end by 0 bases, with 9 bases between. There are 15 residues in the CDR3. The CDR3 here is CASSLVGGVNTEAFF. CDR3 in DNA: TGTGCCAGCAGCTTGGTGGGGGGGGTGAACACTGAAGCTTTCTTT.

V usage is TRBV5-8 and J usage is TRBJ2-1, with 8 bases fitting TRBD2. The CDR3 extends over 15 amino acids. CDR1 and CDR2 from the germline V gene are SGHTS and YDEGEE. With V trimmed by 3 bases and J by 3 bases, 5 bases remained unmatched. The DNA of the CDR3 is TGTGCCAGCAGCTCGGGACTAGTACGCTACAATGAGCAGTTCTTC. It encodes CASSSGLVRYNEQFF.

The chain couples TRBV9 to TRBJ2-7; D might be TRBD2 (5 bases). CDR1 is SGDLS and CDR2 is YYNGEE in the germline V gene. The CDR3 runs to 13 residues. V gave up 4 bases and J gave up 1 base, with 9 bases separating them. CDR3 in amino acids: CASSLDLSYEQYF. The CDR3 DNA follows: TGTGCCAGCAGCCTGGACTTATCCTACGAGCAGTACTTC.

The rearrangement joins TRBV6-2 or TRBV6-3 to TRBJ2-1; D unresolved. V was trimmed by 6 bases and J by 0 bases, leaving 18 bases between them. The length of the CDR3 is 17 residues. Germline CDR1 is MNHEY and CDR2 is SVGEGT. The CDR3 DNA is TGTGCCAGCAGCCCGCTTCGTGGAGTTAGCTCCTACAATGAGCAGTTCTTC. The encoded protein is CASSPLRGVSSYNEQFF.

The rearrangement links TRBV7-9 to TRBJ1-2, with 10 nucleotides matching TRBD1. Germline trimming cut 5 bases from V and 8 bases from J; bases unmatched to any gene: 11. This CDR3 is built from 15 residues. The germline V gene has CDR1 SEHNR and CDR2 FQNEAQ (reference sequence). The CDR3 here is CASSTLSGQGGGYTF. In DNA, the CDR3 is TGTGCCAGCAGCACTTTGAGTGGACAGGGGGGCGGCTACACCTTC.

The CDR3 nucleotides are TGTGCCAGCAGCTTCGGGGGGCAGACAGAGACCCAGTACTTC. It translates to CASSFGGQTETQYF. The chain has TRBV11-2 and TRBJ2-5, with D perhaps TRBD2 (7 bases). This CDR3 is built from 14 residues. Deletions cut 3 bases from V and 4 bases from J, with 12 bases between. Germline CDR1 SGHAT, CDR2 FQNNGV.

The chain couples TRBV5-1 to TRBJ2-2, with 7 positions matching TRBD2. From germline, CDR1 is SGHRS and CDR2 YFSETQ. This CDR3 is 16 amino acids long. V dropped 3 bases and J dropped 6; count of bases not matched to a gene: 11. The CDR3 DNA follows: TGCGCCAGCAGCTCAGGGACTAACAAGGGACCCGGGGAGCTGTTTTTT. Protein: CASSSGTNKGPGELFF. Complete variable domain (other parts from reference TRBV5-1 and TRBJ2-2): KAGVTQTPRYLIKTRGQQVTLSCSPISGHRSVSWYQQTPGQGLQFLFEYFSETQRNKGNFPGRFSGRQFSNSRSEMNVSTLELGDSALYLCASSSGTNKGPGELFFGEGSRLTVL.